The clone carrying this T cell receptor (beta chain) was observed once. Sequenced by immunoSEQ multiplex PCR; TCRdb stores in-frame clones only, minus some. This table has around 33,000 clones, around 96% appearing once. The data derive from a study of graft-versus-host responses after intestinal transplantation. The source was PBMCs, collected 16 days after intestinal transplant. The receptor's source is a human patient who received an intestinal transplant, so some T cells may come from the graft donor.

CDR3 nucleotide sequence: TGTGCCAGCAGCCGGATGTTATTAGCTTACGAGCAGTACTTC. It specifies CASSRMLLAYEQYF. The chain carries TRBV5-6 and TRBJ2-7, with D uncertain. This CDR3 region has 14 residues. The V gene's germline CDR1 is SGHDT and CDR2 YYEEEE. Trimming took 4 bases from V and 4 from J, leaving 15 bases between them.